A single sample gave rise to the 2 T cell receptor beta chains below, sequenced in a study of cytomegalovirus exposure and HLA in healthy donors. The PCR was carried out with 60 Vbeta primers and 13 Jbeta primers. Libraries were prepared by immunoSEQ multiplex PCR; TCRdb keeps only in-frame clonotypes and omits some of them. The sample data list 90,000 to 100,000 clones. The sequenced sample consisted of PBMCs. Receptor source: a young woman in good health and CMV-seronegative.

The rearrangement links TRBV9 to TRBJ2-3; 14 bases fit TRBD2. The CDR3 is 17 residues long. The trim removed 3 bases at V and 5 bases at J, leaving 8 bases unmatched. Germline loops: CDR1 SGDLS, CDR2 YYNGEE. CDR3 sequence reads: CASSAFSGLAGVDTQYF. The DNA for the CDR3 is TGTGCCAGCAGCGCCTTCTCGGGACTAGCGGGAGTAGATACGCAGTATTTT.

The chain recombines TRBV6-1 with TRBJ1-5; no firm D call. Trimming removed 5 bases from V and 5 bases from J, with 13 bases in between. This CDR3 comprises 14 residues. CDR1 is MNHNS, CDR2 SASEGT, per germline. CDR3 sequence: CASSRSGSDQPQHF. CDR3 DNA sequence: TGTGCCAGCAGTCGGTCAGGCTCGGATCAGCCCCAGCATTTT.